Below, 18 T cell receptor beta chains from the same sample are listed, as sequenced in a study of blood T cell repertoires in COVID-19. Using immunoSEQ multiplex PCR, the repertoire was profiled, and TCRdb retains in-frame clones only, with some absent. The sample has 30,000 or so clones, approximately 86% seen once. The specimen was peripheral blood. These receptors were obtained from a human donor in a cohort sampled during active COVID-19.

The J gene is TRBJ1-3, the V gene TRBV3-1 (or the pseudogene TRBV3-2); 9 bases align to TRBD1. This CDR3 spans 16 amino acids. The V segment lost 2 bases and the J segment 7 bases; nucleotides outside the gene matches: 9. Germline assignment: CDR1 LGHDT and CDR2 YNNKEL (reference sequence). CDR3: CASSQTGGPSRNTIYF. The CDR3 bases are TGTGCCAGCAGCCAAACAGGGGGCCCCTCTAGGAACACCATATATTTT.

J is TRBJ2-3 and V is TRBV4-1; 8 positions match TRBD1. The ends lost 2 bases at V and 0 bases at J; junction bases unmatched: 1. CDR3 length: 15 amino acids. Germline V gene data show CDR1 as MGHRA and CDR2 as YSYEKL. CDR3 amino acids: CASSQQGASTDTQYF. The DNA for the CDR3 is TGCGCCAGCAGCCAACAGGGGGCTAGCACAGATACGCAGTATTTT.

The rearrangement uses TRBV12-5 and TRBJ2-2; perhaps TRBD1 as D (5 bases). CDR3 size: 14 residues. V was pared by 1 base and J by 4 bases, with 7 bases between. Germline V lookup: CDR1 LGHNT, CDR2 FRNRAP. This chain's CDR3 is CASGLATGTGELFF. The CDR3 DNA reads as TGTGCTAGTGGTTTGGCTACAGGCACCGGGGAGCTGTTTTTT.

The CDR3, as DNA: TGTGCCAGCAGTTACTCGATTGGAGGGCCAACGACTGAAGCTTTCTTT. Translation: CASSYSIGGPTTEAFF. The chain is built from TRBV6-2 or TRBV6-3 and TRBJ1-1; D is ambiguous. The germline V gene has CDR1 MNHEY and CDR2 SVGEGT. The CDR3 loop spans 16 amino acids. Trimming shortened V by 0 bases and J by 5 bases, and 16 bases separated the two germline ends.

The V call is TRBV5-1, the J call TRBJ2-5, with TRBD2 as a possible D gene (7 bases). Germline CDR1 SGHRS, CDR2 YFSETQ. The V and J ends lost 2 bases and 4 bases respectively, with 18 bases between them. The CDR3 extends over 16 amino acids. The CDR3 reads CASSLMGGPLGETQYF. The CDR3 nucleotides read TGCGCCAGCAGCTTAATGGGGGGGCCACTAGGAGAGACCCAGTACTTC.

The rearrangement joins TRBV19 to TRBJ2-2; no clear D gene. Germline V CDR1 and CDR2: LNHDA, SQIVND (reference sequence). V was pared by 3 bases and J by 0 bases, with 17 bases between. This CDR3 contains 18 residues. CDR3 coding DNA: TGTGCCAGTAGTATTTTAGGCTACCGCAGCGCGAACACCGGGGAGCTGTTTTTT. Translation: CASSILGYRSANTGELFF.

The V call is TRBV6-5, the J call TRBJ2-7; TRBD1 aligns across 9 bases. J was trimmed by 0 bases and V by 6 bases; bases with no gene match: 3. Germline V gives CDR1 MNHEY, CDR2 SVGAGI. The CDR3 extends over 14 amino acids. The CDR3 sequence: CASRGTGSSYEQYF. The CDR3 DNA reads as TGTGCCAGCAGGGGGACAGGGAGCTCCTACGAGCAGTACTTC.

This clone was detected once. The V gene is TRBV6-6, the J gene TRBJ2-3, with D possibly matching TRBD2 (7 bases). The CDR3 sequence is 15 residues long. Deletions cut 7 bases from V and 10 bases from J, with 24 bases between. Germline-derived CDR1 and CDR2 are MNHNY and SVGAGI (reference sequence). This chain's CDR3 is CASTPEGEGGEAQYF. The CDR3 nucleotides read TGTGCCAGCACCCCCGAGGGCGAGGGGGGGGAGGCGCAGTATTTT.

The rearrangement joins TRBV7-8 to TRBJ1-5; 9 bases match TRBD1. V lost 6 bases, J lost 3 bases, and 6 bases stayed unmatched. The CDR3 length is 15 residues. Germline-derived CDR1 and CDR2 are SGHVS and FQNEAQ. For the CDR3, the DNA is TGTGCCAGCAGTTCCGGGACAGGGTTCAATCAGCCCCAGCATTTT. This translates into CASSSGTGFNQPQHF.

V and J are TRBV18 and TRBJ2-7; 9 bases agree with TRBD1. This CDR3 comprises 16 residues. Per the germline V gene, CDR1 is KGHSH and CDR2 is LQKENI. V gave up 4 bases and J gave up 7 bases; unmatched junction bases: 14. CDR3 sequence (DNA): TGTGCCAGCTCACTTCTTCCGGGACAGGGTTCTAGTGAGCAGTACTTC. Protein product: CASSLLPGQGSSEQYF.

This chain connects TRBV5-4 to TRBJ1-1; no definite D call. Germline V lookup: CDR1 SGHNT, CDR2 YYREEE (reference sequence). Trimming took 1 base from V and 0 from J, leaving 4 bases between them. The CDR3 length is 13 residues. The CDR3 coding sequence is TGTGCCAGCAGCTTGACGGTGAACACTGAAGCTTTCTTT. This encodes CASSLTVNTEAFF.

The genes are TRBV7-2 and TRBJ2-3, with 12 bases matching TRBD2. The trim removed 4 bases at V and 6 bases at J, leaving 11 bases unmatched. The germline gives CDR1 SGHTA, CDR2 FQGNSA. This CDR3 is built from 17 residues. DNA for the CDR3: TGTGCCAGCAGCTCTACTAGCGGGGGGCAAGCGTCGGATACGCAGTATTTT. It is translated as CASSSTSGGQASDTQYF.

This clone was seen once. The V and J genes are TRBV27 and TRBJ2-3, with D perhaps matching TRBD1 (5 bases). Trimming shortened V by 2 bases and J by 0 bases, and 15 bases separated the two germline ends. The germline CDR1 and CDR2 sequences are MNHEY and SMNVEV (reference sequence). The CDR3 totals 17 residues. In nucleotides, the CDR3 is TGTGCCAGCAGTTTAATCCCCCCCCAGGGAAGCACAGATACGCAGTATTTT. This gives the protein CASSLIPPQGSTDTQYF.

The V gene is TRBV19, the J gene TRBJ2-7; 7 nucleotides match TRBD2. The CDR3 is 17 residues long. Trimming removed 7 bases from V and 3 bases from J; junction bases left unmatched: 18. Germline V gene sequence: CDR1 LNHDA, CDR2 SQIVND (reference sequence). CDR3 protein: CASTPSLIRGGDYEQYF. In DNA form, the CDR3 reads TGTGCCAGTACCCCTAGTTTGATCCGCGGGGGTGACTACGAGCAGTACTTC.

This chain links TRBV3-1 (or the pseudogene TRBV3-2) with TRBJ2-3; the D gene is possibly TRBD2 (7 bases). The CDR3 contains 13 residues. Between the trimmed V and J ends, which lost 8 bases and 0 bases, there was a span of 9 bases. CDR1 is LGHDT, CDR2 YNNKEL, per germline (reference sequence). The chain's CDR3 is CASGGASTDTQYF. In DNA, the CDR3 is TGTGCCAGCGGGGGGGCTAGCACAGATACGCAGTATTTT.

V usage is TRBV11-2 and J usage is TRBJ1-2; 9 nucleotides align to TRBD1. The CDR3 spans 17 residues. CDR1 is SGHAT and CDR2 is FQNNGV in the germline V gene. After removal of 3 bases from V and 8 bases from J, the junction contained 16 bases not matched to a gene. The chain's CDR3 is CASSFLRTGVSAVGYTF. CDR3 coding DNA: TGTGCCAGCAGCTTTTTGCGGACAGGGGTCTCCGCAGTCGGCTACACCTTC.

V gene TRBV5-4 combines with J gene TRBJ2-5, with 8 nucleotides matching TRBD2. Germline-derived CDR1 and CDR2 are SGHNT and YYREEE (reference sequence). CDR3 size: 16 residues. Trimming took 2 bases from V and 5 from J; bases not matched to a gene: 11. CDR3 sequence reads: CASSLPGSSGGETQYF. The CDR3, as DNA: TGTGCCAGCAGCTTACCCGGCTCGTCGGGAGGGGAGACCCAGTACTTC.

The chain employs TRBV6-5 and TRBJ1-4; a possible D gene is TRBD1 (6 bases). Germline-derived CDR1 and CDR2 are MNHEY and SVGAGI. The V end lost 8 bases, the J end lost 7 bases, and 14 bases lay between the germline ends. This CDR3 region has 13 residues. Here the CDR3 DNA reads TGTGCCAGCGCGCTAGGGGGGGGTGAAAAACTGTTTTTT. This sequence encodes CASALGGGEKLFF.